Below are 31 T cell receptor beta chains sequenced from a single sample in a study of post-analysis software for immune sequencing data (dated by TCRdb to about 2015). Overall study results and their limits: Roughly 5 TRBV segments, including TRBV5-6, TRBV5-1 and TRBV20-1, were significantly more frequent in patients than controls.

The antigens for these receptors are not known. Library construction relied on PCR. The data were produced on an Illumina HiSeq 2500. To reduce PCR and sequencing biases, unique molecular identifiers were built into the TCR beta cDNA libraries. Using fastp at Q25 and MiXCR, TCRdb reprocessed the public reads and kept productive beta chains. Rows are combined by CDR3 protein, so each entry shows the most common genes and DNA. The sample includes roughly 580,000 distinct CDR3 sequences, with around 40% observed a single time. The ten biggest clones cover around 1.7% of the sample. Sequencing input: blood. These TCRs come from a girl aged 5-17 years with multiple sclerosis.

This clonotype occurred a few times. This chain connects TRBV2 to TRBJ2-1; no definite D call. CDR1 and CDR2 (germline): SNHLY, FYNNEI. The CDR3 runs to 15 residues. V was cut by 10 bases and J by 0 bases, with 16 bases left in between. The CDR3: CATRGAGDSYNEQFF. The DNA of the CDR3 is TGTGCCACGCGAGGTGCAGGCGACTCCTACAATGAGCAGTTCTTC.

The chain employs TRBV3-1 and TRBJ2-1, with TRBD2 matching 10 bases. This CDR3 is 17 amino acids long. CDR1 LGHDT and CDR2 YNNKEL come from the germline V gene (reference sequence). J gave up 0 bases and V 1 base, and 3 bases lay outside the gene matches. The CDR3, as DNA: TGTGCCAGCAGCCAAGGGACTAGCGGACCCTCCTACAATGAGCAGTTCTTC. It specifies CASSQGTSGPSYNEQFF.

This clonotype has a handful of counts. This CDR3 is CASSPRDRASDEQYF. The CDR3 DNA follows: TGCGCCAGCAGCCCGCGGGACAGGGCGTCCGACGAGCAGTACTTC. The rearrangement joins TRBV4-1 to TRBJ2-7; the match to TRBD1 covers 9 bases. J lost 5 bases, V lost 4 bases, and 9 bases had no gene match. The CDR3 covers 15 residues. Germline V lookup: CDR1 MGHRA, CDR2 YSYEKL.

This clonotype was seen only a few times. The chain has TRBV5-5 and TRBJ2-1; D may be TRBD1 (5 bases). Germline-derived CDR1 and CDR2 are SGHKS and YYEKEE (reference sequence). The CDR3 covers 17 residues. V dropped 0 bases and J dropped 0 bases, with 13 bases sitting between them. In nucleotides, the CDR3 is TGTGCCAGCAGCTTGGGACAGTCTCTTAGCTCCTACAATGAGCAGTTCTTC. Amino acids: CASSLGQSLSSYNEQFF.

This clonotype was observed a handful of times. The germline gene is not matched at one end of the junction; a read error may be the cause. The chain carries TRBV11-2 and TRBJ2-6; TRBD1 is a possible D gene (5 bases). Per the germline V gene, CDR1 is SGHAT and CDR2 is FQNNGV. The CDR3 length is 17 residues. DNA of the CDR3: TGTGCCAGCAGCTTAGACTACAGATACTCTGGGGCCAACGTCCGGACTTTC. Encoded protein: CASSLDYRYSGANVRTF.

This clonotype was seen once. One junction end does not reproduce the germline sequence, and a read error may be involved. CDR3 residues: CASSPGTGWYTKAFF. The CDR3, as DNA: TGTGCCAGCAGCCCCGGGACAGGGTGGTACACTAAAGCTTTCTTT. The V call is TRBV12-3 or TRBV12-4, the J call TRBJ1-1; TRBD1 matches 9 bases. The CDR3 extends over 15 amino acids.

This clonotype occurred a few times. The CDR3 spells CASSLDPGSTDTQYF. CDR3 nucleotide sequence: TGCGCCAGCAGCTTGGATCCCGGGAGCACAGATACGCAGTATTTT. The chain links TRBV5-1 to TRBJ2-3, with D hard to call. The CDR3 extends over 15 amino acids. V shed 0 bases and J shed 0 bases, with 8 bases lying between them. Germline V CDR1 and CDR2: SGHRS, YFSETQ.

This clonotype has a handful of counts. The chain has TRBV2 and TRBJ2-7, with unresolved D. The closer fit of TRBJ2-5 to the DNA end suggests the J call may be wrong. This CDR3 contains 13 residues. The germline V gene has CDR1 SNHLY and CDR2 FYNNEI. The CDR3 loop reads CASSEGSAETQYF. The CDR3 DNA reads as TGTGCCAGCAGTGAAGGGTCCGCAGAGACCCAGTACTTC.

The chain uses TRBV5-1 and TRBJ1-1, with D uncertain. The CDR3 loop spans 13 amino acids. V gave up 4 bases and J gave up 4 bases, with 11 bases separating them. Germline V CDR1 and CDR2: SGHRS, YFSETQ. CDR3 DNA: TGCGCCAGCAGCCAAACGAAGGGCACTGAAGCTTTCTTT. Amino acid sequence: CASSQTKGTEAFF.

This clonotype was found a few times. CDR3 nucleotides: TGTGCCAGCAGTTTAGGCAGCTCCTATGGCTACACCTTC. It codes for CASSLGSSYGYTF. J is TRBJ1-2 and V is TRBV12-3 or TRBV12-4, with no clear D. CDR3 length: 13 amino acids. Trimming left V 1 base short and J 4 bases short, with 7 bases between.

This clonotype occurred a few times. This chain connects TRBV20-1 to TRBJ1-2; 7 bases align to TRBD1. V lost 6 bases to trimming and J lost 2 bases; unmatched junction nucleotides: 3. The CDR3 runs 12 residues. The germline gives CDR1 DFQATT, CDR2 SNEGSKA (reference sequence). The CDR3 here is CSAPTGNYGYTF. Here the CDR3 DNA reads TGCAGTGCCCCGACAGGGAACTATGGCTACACCTTC.

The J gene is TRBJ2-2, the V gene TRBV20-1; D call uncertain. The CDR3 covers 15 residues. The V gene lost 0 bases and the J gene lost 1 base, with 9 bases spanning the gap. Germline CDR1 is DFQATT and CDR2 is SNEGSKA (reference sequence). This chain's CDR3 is CSARDWSKNTGELFF. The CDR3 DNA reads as TGCAGTGCTAGAGATTGGTCGAAGAACACCGGGGAGCTGTTTTTT.

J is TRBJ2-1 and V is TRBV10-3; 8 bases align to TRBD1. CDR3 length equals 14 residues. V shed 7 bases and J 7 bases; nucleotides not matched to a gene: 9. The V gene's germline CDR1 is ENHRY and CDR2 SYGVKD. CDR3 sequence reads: CAIMDQGARNEQFF. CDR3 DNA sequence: TGTGCCATCATGGACCAGGGGGCTCGGAATGAGCAGTTCTTC.

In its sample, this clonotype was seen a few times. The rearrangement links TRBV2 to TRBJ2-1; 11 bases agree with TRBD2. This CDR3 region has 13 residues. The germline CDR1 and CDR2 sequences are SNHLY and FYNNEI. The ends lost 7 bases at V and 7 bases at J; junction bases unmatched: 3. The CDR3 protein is CASTSGRYNEQFF. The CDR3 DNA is TGTGCCAGCACTAGCGGGAGGTATAATGAGCAGTTCTTC.

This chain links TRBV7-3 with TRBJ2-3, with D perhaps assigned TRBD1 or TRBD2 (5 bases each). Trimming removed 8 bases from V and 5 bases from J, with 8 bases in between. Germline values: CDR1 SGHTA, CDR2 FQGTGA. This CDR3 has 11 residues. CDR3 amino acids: CASGDGDTQYF. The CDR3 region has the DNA TGTGCCAGCGGGGACGGAGATACGCAGTATTTT.

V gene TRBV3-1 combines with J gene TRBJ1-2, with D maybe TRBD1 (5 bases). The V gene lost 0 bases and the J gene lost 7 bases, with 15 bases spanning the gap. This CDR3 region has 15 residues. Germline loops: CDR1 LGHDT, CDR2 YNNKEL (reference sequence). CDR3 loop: CASSQEGGARGGYTF. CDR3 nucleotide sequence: TGTGCCAGCAGCCAAGAGGGGGGAGCTAGAGGTGGCTACACCTTC. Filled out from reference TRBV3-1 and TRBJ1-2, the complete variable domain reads DTAVSQTPKYLVTQMGNDKSIKCEQNLGHDTMYWYKQDSKKFLKIMFSYNNKELIINETVPNRFSPKSPDKAHLNLHINSLELGDSAVYFCASSQEGGARGGYTFGSGTRLTVV.

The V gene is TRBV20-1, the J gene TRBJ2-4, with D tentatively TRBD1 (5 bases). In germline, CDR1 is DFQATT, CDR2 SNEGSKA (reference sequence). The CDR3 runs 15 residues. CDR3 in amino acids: CSFHQGSLAKNIQYF. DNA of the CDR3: TGCAGCTTCCACCAGGGCAGCCTAGCCAAAAACATTCAGTACTTC.

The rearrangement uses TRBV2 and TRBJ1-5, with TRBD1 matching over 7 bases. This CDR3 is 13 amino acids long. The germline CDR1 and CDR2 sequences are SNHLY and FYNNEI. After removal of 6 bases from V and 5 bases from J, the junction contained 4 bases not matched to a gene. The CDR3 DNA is TGTGCCAGCAGGCTCACAGGGGATCAGCCCCAGCATTTT. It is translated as CASRLTGDQPQHF.

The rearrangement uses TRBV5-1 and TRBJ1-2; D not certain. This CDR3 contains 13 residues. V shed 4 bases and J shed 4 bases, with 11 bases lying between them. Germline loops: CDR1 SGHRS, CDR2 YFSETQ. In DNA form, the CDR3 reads TGCGCCAGCAGCCAGGTGGGGTGCTATGGCTACACCTTC. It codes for CASSQVGCYGYTF.

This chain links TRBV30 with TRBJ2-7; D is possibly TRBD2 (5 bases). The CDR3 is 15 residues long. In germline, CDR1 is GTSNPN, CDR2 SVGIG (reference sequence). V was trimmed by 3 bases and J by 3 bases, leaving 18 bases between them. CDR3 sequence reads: CAWSHSTGYIYEQYF. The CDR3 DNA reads TGTGCCTGGAGCCATAGCACGGGATATATCTACGAGCAGTACTTC.

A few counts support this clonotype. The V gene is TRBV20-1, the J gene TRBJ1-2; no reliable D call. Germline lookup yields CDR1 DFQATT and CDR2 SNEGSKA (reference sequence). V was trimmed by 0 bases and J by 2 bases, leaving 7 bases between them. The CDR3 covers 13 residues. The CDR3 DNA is TGCAGTGCTAGAGAGGGGAACAACTATGGCTACACCTTC. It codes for CSAREGNNYGYTF.

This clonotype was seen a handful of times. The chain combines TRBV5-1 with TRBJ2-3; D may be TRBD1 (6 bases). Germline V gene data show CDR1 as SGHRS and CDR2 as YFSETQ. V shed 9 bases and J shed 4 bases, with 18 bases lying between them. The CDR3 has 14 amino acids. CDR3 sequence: CATGAGEVADTQYF. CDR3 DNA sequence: TGCGCCACCGGGGCAGGGGAAGTCGCAGATACGCAGTATTTT.

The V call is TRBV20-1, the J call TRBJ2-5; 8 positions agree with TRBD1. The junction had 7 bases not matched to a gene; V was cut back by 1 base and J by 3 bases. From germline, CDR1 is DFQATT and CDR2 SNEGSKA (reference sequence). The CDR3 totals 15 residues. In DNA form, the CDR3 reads TGCAGTGCTAGAGGAGACAGGGGAGTAGAAGAGACCCAGTACTTC. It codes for CSARGDRGVEETQYF.

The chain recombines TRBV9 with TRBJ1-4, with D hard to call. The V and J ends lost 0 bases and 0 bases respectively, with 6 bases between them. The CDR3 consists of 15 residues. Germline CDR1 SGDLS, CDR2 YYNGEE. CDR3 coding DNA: TGTGCCAGCAGCGTAGAAGGGTCAACTAATGAAAAACTGTTTTTT. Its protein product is CASSVEGSTNEKLFF.

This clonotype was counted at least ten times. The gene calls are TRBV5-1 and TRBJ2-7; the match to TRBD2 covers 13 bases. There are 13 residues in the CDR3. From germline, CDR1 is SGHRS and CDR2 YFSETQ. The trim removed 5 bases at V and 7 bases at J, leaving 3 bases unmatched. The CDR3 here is CASSSGLAGEQYF. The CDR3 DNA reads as TGCGCCAGCAGTTCGGGACTAGCGGGAGAGCAGTACTTC.

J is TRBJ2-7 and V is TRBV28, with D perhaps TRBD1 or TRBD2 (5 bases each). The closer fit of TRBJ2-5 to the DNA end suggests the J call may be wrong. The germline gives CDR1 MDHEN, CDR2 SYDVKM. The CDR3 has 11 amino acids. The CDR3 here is CASGGVETQYF. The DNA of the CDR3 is TGTGCCAGTGGGGGAGTGGAGACCCAGTACTTC.

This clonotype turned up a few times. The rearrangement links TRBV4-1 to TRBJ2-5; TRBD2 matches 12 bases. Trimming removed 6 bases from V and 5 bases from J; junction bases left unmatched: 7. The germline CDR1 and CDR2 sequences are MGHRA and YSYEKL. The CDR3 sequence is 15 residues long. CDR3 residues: CASRPGTSGLETQYF. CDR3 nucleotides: TGCGCCAGCAGACCCGGGACTAGCGGGTTGGAGACCCAGTACTTC.

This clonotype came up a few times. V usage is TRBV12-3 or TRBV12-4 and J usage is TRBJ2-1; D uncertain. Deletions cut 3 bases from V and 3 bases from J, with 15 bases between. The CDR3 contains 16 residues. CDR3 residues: CASSLGPQVYYNEQFF. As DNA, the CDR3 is TGTGCCAGCAGTTTGGGCCCCCAGGTTTACTACAATGAGCAGTTCTTC.

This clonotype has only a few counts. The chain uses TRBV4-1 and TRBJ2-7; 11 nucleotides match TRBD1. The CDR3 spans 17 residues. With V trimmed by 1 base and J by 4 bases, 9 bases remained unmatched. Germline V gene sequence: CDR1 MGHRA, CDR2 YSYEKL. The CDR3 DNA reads TGCGCCAGCAGCCAAGGACGTCGGACAGGGGGCTTATACGAGCAGTACTTC. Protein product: CASSQGRRTGGLYEQYF.

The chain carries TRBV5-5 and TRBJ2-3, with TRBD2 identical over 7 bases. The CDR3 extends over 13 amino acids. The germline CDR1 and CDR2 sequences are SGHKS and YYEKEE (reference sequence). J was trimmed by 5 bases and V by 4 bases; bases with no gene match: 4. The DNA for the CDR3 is TGTGCCAGCAGCCCCTTAGCGGGAGATACGCAGTATTTT. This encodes CASSPLAGDTQYF. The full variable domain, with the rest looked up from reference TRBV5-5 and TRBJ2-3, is DAGVTQSPTHLIKTRGQQVTLRCSPISGHKSVSWYQQVLGQGPQFIFQYYEKEERGRGNFPDRFSARQFPNYSSELNVNALLLGDSALYLCASSPLAGDTQYFGPGTRLTVL.

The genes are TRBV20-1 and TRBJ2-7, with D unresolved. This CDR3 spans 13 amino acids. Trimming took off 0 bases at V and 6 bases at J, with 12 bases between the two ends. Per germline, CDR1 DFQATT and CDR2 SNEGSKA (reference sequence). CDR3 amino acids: CSARDLGRSEQYF. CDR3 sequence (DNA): TGCAGTGCTAGAGATCTAGGGCGTTCCGAGCAGTACTTC.